This T cell receptor beta chain came from a study of blood T cell repertoires in COVID-19. Study as a whole: The study drew acute and convalescent COVID-19 samples from the United States, Italy and Spain. From T cells, B-cell-depleted T cells, or PBMCs came the material, which was cDNA or gDNA.

This CDR3 has 14 residues. Germline V gene data show CDR1 as SGHTA and CDR2 as FQGNSA. With V trimmed by 5 bases and J by 2 bases, 5 bases remained unmatched. Profiled with immunoSEQ multiplex PCR; TCRdb holds only in-frame clones, not every one. Among about 68,000 clones, roughly 87% were seen once, and the ten largest hold roughly 6.5%. The chain uses TRBV7-2 and TRBJ1-2, with 7 bases fitting TRBD1. This receptor was taken from a man in his forties or fifties with active COVID-19. Sequencing was done on a sample of peripheral blood. CDR3 DNA: TGTGCCAGCAGCCCCGAGACAGGGAACTATGGCTACACCTTC. Its translation is CASSPETGNYGYTF.